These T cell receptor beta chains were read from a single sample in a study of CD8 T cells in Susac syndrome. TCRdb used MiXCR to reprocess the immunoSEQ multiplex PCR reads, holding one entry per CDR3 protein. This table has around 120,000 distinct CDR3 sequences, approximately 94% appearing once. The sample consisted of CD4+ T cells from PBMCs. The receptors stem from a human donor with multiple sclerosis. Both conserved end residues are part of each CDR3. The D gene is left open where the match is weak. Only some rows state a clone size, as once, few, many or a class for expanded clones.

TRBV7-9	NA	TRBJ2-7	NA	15	CASSLGSGASYEQYF	TGTGCCAGCAGTTTAGGGTCGGGGGCTTCCTACGAGCAGTACTTC
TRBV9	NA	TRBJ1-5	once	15	CASSVGRGTNQPQHF	TGTGCCAGCAGCGTTGGCAGGGGAACCAATCAGCCCCAGCATTTT
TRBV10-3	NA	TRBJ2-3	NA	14	CAIGLGQTTDTQYF	TGTGCCATCGGCCTCGGACAGACGACAGATACGCAGTATTTT
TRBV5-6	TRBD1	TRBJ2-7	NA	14	CATQVRTGAYEQYF	TGTGCCACCCAGGTCAGGACAGGGGCCTACGAGCAGTACTTC
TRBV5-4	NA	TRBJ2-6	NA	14	CASSLFSVANVLTF	TGTGCCAGCAGCTTGTTTTCCGTAGCCAACGTCCTGACTTTC
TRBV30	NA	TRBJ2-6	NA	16	CAWSVGGGYGANVLTF	TGTGCCTGGAGTGTAGGGGGGGGATACGGGGCCAACGTCCTGACTTTC
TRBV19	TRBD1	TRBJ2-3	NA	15	CASSMVTGGTDTQYF	TGTGCCAGTAGTATGGTGACAGGGGGCACAGATACGCAGTATTTT
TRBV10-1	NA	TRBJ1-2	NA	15	CAREQGPRAAYGYTF	TGCGCCCGAGAGCAGGGGCCCCGAGCCGCCTATGGCTACACCTTC
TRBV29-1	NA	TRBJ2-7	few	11	CSVGGSYEQYF	TGCAGCGTTGGCGGGTCCTACGAGCAGTACTTC
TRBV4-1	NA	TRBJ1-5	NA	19	CASSQDLGGAQFSNQPQHF	TGCGCCAGCAGCCAAGATTTAGGCGGTGCGCAGTTTAGCAATCAGCCCCAGCATTTT
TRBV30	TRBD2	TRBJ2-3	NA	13	CAGLTSDVGTQYF	TGTGCCGGACTGACTAGCGATGTAGGTACGCAGTATTTT
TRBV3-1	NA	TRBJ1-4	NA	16	CASSQDRGATNEKLFF	TGTGCCAGCAGCCAAGATCGGGGCGCAACTAATGAAAAACTGTTTTTT
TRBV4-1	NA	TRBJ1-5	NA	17	CASSQLALPRSNQPQHF	TGCGCCAGCAGCCAACTCGCCCTTCCAAGGAGCAATCAGCCCCAGCATTTT
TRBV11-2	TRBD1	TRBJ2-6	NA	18	CASSWFRTGNSGANVLTF	TGTGCCAGCAGCTGGTTCCGGACAGGGAACTCTGGGGCCAACGTCCTGACTTTC
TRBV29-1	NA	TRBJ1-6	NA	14	CSASTGSRDSPLHF	TGCAGCGCCTCTACAGGGTCTAGGGATTCACCCCTCCACTTT
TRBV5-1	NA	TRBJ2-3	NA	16	CASSLSAGASTDTQYF	TGCGCCAGCAGCTTGTCGGCAGGTGCTAGCACAGATACGCAGTATTTT
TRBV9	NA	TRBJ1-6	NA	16	CASSTSPGPGEGPLHF	TGTGCCAGCAGCACCTCACCGGGGCCCGGGGAGGGACCCCTCCACTTT
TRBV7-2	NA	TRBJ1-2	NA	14	CASSLVTTLGGYTF	TGTGCCAGCAGCTTAGTAACTACTCTCGGAGGCTACACCTTC
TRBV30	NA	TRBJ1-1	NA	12	CAWDAGNTEAFF	TGTGCCTGGGACGCAGGGAACACTGAAGCTTTCTTT
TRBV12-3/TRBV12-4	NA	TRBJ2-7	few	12	CASSTQGYEQYF	TGTGCCAGCAGTACACAAGGTTACGAGCAGTACTTC
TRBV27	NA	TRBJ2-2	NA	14	CASPPSARTGELFF	TGTGCCAGCCCCCCTTCAGCCCGCACCGGGGAGCTGTTTTTT
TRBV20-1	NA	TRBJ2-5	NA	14	CSAKFGQGTETQYF	TGCAGTGCTAAGTTTGGTCAGGGGACAGAGACCCAGTACTTC
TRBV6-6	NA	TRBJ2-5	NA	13	CASSTSYQETQYF	TGTGCCAGCAGCACTAGCTATCAAGAGACCCAGTACTTC
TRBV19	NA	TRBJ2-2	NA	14	CASSIDQYAGELFF	TGTGCCAGTAGTATAGATCAGTATGCCGGGGAGCTGTTTTTT
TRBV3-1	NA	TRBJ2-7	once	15	CASSLASRLGYEQYF	TGTGCCAGCAGCCTTGCCTCCAGACTCGGATACGAGCAGTACTTC